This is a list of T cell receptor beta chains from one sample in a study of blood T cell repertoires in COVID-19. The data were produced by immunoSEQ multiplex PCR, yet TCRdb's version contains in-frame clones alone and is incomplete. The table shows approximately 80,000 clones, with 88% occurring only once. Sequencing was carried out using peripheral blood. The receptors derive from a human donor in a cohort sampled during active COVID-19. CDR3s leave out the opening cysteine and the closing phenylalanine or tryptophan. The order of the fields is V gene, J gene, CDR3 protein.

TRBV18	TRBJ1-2	ASSPLDSFYGYT
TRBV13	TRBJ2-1	ASSSVTSVLGNEQF
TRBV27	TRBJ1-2	ASSLSGGPQYGYT
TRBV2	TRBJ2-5	ASSESANQETQY
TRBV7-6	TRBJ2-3	ASSRLLAESTDTQY
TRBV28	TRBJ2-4	ASSLGGAGGPSNIQY
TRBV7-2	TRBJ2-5	ASSLAKVRGGETQY
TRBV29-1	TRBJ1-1	SVTRGRDTEAF
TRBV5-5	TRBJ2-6	ASSPTGSGGIGGANVLT
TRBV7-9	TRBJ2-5	ASSLGGVETQY
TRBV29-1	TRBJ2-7	SVKGTGDYEQY
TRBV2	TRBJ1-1	ASSVRGGEAF
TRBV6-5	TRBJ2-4	ASSYRGATKNIQY